The rows below give T cell receptor beta chains drawn from one sample of a study of T cells in Graves' hyperthyroidism and ophthalmopathy. TCRdb re-derived calls from the multiplex PCR reads in MiXCR, one entry per CDR3 protein. The table lists 300,000 to 450,000 distinct CDR3 sequences, just under 15% of them singletons. Material for sequencing was blood. These receptors came from a woman aged 25 to 39 with Graves' hyperthyroidism. The CDR3 runs from the conserved cysteine through the conserved F or W. D genes are given only for firm matches. The listing skips clone size in some rows; elsewhere it reads once, few, many or a size class.

clone_size,cdr3_length,v_call,d_call,j_call,cdr3_aa,cdr3_nt
many,20,TRBV20-1,TRBD2,TRBJ2-5,CSARDWGTIAGGTMQETQYF,TGCAGTGCTAGAGATTGGGGGACGATAGCGGGAGGAACCATGCAAGAGACCCAGTACTTC
many,14,TRBV20-1,.,TRBJ2-3,CSARDDMGTDTQYF,TGCAGTGCTAGAGATGACATGGGGACAGATACGCAGTATTTT
.,14,TRBV28,.,TRBJ1-2,CASSPSALRTGYTF,TGTGCCAGCAGCCCTTCAGCACTCCGCACAGGGTACACCTTC
.,15,TRBV3-1,TRBD2,TRBJ2-5,CASSQAAGRGETQYF,TGTGCCAGCAGCCAAGCAGCGGGGCGCGGGGAGACCCAGTACTTC
.,15,TRBV18,.,TRBJ1-2,CASSPEAGGGYGYTF,TGTGCCAGCTCACCGGAGGCGGGCGGGGGCTATGGCTACACCTTC
many,14,TRBV28,.,TRBJ1-4,CASRSGDSNEKLFF,TGTGCCAGCAGGTCAGGGGACTCTAATGAAAAACTGTTTTTT
.,16,TRBV19,TRBD2,TRBJ2-3,CASSPPASGRRNTQYF,TGTGCCAGTAGTCCCCCGGCTAGCGGGAGGCGAAATACGCAGTATTTT
.,13,TRBV10-3,.,TRBJ1-1,CAISGAPIGEAFF,TGTGCCATCAGCGGGGCCCCGATCGGTGAAGCTTTCTTT
.,15,TRBV10-3,TRBD2,TRBJ2-1,CAISVGGVTYNEQFF,TGTGCCATCAGTGTGGGGGGGGTTACCTACAATGAGCAGTTCTTC
many,14,TRBV24-1,.,TRBJ2-2,CATSHTPNTGELFF,TGTGCCACCAGCCATACCCCGAACACCGGGGAGCTGTTTTTT
many,16,TRBV7-8,TRBD2,TRBJ2-3,CASSDHSGRDADTQYF,TGTGCCAGCAGTGACCATAGCGGGAGAGATGCAGATACGCAGTATTTT
.,15,TRBV28,TRBD2,TRBJ2-2,CASSLTSGGTGELFF,TGTGCCAGCAGCCTGACTAGCGGGGGTACCGGGGAGCTGTTTTTT
many,13,TRBV28,.,TRBJ2-3,CASSLSSWGIEYF,TGTGCCAGCAGTTTATCTTCCTGGGGCATCGAGTATTTT
few,11,TRBV5-6,.,TRBJ2-1,CASSLGPMQFF,TGTGCCAGCAGCCTCGGGCCTATGCAGTTCTTC
many,13,TRBV28,.,TRBJ2-3,CASGVPSTDTQYF,TGTGCCAGCGGAGTACCTAGCACAGATACGCAGTATTTT
few,16,TRBV9,.,TRBJ2-1,CASSVEAGLLYNEQFF,TGTGCCAGCAGCGTAGAGGCCGGCCTTTTATACAATGAGCAGTTCTTC
.,14,TRBV18,TRBD1,TRBJ1-5,CASSRQGMGQPQHF,TGTGCCAGCTCACGACAGGGGATGGGTCAGCCCCAGCATTTT
many,15,TRBV6-2/TRBV6-3,.,TRBJ2-3,CASRMTLLRADTQYF,TGTGCCAGCAGGATGACCCTTTTACGGGCAGATACGCAGTATTTT
.,14,TRBV27,.,TRBJ2-5,CASGRGTFQETQYF,TGTGCCAGCGGAAGAGGGACTTTCCAAGAGACCCAGTACTTC
many,17,TRBV28,TRBD2,TRBJ2-3,CASSSRLAGDSTDTQYF,TGTGCCAGCAGCTCTAGACTAGCGGGAGATAGCACAGATACGCAGTATTTT
many,17,TRBV2,TRBD2,TRBJ2-1,CASAGGFWTSGSYEQFF,TGTGCCAGCGCCGGGGGGTTCTGGACTAGCGGGTCCTATGAGCAGTTCTTC
.,17,TRBV20-1,TRBD2,TRBJ2-1,CSARTSAIPTGYNEQFF,TGCAGTGCTCGAACTAGCGCCATACCCACGGGCTACAATGAGCAGTTCTTC
.,17,TRBV6-5,TRBD2,TRBJ2-7,CASSYAYQTSGTYEQYF,TGTGCCAGCAGTTACGCGTATCAGACTAGCGGAACCTACGAGCAGTACTTC
few,12,TRBV12-3/TRBV12-4,.,TRBJ2-1,CASSGNYNEQFF,TGTGCCAGCAGTGGGAACTACAATGAGCAGTTCTTC
.,15,TRBV7-2,.,TRBJ1-4,CASSLLQGSNEKLFF,TGTGCCAGCAGCCTTTTACAGGGTTCCAATGAAAAACTGTTTTTT
.,12,TRBV7-2,.,TRBJ2-7,CASSEGGVEQYF,TGTGCCAGCAGCGAAGGGGGGGTCGAGCAGTACTTC
.,16,TRBV27,TRBD2,TRBJ2-7,CASSSTGTSRTYEQYF,TGTGCCAGCAGTTCGACCGGGACTAGCCGAACCTACGAGCAGTACTTC
few,13,TRBV29-1,TRBD2,TRBJ2-1,CSVAGRARNEQFF,TGCAGCGTTGCCGGGAGGGCAAGGAATGAGCAGTTCTTC
.,16,TRBV4-3,TRBD2,TRBJ2-7,CASSLLTSGNLYEQYF,TGCGCCAGCAGCCTGTTGACTAGCGGGAACCTCTACGAGCAGTACTTC
.,16,TRBV7-9,TRBD2,TRBJ2-7,CASSPIAGGPVHEQYF,TGTGCCAGCAGCCCTATAGCGGGAGGGCCTGTCCACGAGCAGTACTTC
many,14,TRBV6-6,TRBD1,TRBJ2-5,CASSYGRGRETQYF,TGTGCCAGCAGTTACGGCAGGGGGCGAGAGACCCAGTACTTC
.,16,TRBV18,TRBD2,TRBJ2-4,CASSPTSGRVKNIQYF,TGTGCCAGCTCACCTACTAGCGGGAGGGTCAAAAACATTCAGTACTTC
.,20,TRBV19,.,TRBJ1-1,CASSIVVRGKADRPNTEAFF,TGTGCCAGTAGTATAGTAGTTCGGGGAAAAGCGGACAGACCGAACACTGAAGCTTTCTTT
many,14,TRBV7-3,TRBD2,TRBJ2-5,CASSPGGREQTQYF,TGTGCCAGCAGCCCCGGAGGGAGGGAACAGACCCAGTACTTC
few,16,TRBV20-1,TRBD1,TRBJ1-5,CSARMLGQVSNQPQHF,TGCAGTGCTAGGATGTTGGGACAGGTTAGCAATCAGCCCCAGCATTTT
many,13,TRBV11-1,TRBD1,TRBJ2-5,CASSPQGTETQYF,TGTGCCAGCAGCCCACAGGGGACAGAGACCCAGTACTTC
.,15,TRBV7-4,TRBD2,TRBJ2-3,CASSASGRVTDTQYF,TGTGCCAGCAGCGCCAGCGGGAGGGTCACAGATACGCAGTATTTT
many,14,TRBV18,TRBD1,TRBJ2-1,CASSPGQGVNEQFF,TGTGCCAGCTCACCGGGACAGGGAGTCAATGAGCAGTTCTTC
few,13,TRBV28,.,TRBJ1-2,CASIGGARVGYTF,TGTGCCAGCATAGGGGGGGCGCGTGTTGGCTACACCTTC